A selection of T cell receptor beta chains follows, all from one sample in a study of T cells after posttransplantation cyclophosphamide. Data came from immunoSEQ multiplex PCR; TCRdb stores just in-frame clones and leaves some out. The sample holds 5,500 to 8,500 clones, about four fifths seen once. The input for sequencing was PBMCs, taken after allogeneic stem cell transplant with posttransplant cyclophosphamide. The origin of the receptors is a female patient aged 45-65 years who received an allogeneic stem cell transplant from a related donor, was CMV-positive, and had no GVHD. T cells may partly derive from the graft donor. CDR3s include the opening cysteine and the closing phenylalanine or tryptophan. A D gene is named only where the DNA matches it firmly. Clone size is stated in some rows and not others, as once, few, many or a class when expanded.

size,J,D,V,CDR3,DNA
.,TRBJ2-5,TRBD2,TRBV19,CASSITQRGTQYF,TGTGCCAGTAGTATTACCCAGCGGGGGACCCAGTACTTC
once,TRBJ2-1,TRBD2,TRBV19,CASSTTDSGRGFF,TGTGCCAGTAGTACTACTGATAGCGGGAGGGGCTTCTTC
medium-sized,TRBJ1-2,.,TRBV10-2,CASTYSDSYGYTF,TGCGCCAGCACCTACTCCGACAGCTATGGCTACACCTTC
.,TRBJ2-3,TRBD2,TRBV14,CASSQNVSGYTDTQYF,TGTGCCAGCAGCCAAAACGTTAGCGGGTACACAGATACGCAGTATTTT
.,TRBJ1-1,.,TRBV19,CASSILGRLNTEAFF,TGTGCCAGTAGTATTCTGGGCAGACTGAACACTGAAGCTTTCTTT
.,TRBJ2-7,.,TRBV7-8,CASSLVSGAYEQYF,TGTGCCAGCAGCTTAGTTTCCGGGGCCTACGAGCAGTACTTC
.,TRBJ2-7,.,TRBV10-3,CAEGPNPYEQYF,TGTGCCGAGGGCCCTAACCCCTACGAGCAGTACTTC
.,TRBJ1-1,.,TRBV5-6,CASSDRPGMGTEAFF,TGTGCCAGCAGCGACCGACCGGGGATGGGCACTGAAGCTTTCTTT
.,TRBJ2-5,.,TRBV11-2,CASSLAPDRGETQYF,TGTGCCAGCAGCTTAGCCCCGGACAGAGGAGAGACCCAGTACTTC
.,TRBJ1-1,TRBD1,TRBV6-1,CAIGTGVLRATEAFF,TGTGCCATCGGGACAGGGGTTCTGCGGGCCACTGAAGCTTTCTTT
.,TRBJ2-7,TRBD1,TRBV4-2,CASSQDSDRGLFF,TGTGCCAGCAGCCAAGACTCAGACAGGGGTCTTTTCTTC
.,TRBJ1-4,TRBD1,TRBV5-6,CASSLGRGQEKLFF,TGTGCCAGCAGCTTGGGTAGGGGGCAGGAAAAACTGTTTTTT
.,TRBJ1-4,TRBD1,TRBV5-1,CASSRGQITNEKLFF,TGCGCCAGCAGCAGGGGACAGATCACTAATGAAAAACTGTTTTTT
.,TRBJ2-7,.,TRBV27,CASSLSAGPPVEQYF,TGTGCCAGCAGTTTATCGGCGGGGCCCCCAGTCGAGCAGTACTTC
.,TRBJ2-7,.,TRBV29-1,CSVRTASSYEQYF,TGCAGCGTAAGGACAGCCAGCTCCTACGAGCAGTACTTC
.,TRBJ2-3,.,TRBV5-1,CASSNRDTFTDTQYF,TGCGCCAGCAGCAACCGGGACACCTTCACAGATACGCAGTATTTT
few,TRBJ2-5,.,TRBV7-9,CASSPIKETQYF,TGTGCCAGCAGCCCTATTAAAGAGACCCAGTACTTC
once,TRBJ2-7,TRBD2,TRBV9,CASSVETSGRGEQYF,TGTGCCAGCAGCGTAGAAACTAGCGGGAGGGGTGAGCAGTACTTC
medium-sized,TRBJ2-1,.,TRBV6-5,CASGGSGPYNEQFF,TGTGCCAGCGGAGGGAGCGGTCCCTACAATGAGCAGTTCTTC
once,TRBJ2-7,TRBD1,TRBV2,CASSLPGQGPEQYF,TGTGCCAGCAGTTTACCGGGACAGGGGCCCGAGCAGTACTTC